The rows below give T cell receptor beta chains drawn from one sample of a study of shared clonotypes between healthy human individuals. The data were produced by immunoSEQ multiplex PCR, yet TCRdb's version contains in-frame clones alone and is incomplete. Found here are about 2.4 million clones, 93% of them singletons; the top ten hold roughly 0.39%. Sequencing was carried out using naive CD4+ T cells from PBMCs. The receptors come from a man aged 18 to 30 in good health. Some clones in this sample may be carry-over from other donors' samples. Both conserved end residues are part of each CDR3. A D gene is named only where the DNA matches it firmly. Size is stated for part of the rows, as once, few or many counts, or as a class when the clone is expanded.

V gene: TRBV15; J gene: TRBJ1-5; clone size: NA; D gene: NA; CDR3 protein: CATSRVILSNQPQHF; CDR3 DNA: TGTGCCACCAGCAGAGTCATCCTTAGCAATCAGCCCCAGCATTTT
V gene: TRBV5-5; J gene: TRBJ2-7; clone size: NA; D gene: NA; CDR3 protein: CASSSLMRGAYEQYF; CDR3 DNA: TGTGCCAGCAGCTCCCTAATGAGGGGCGCCTACGAGCAGTACTTC
V gene: TRBV19; J gene: TRBJ1-5; clone size: once; D gene: TRBD1; CDR3 protein: CASRGTGYSNQPQHF; CDR3 DNA: TGTGCCAGTCGCGGGACAGGCTATAGCAATCAGCCCCAGCATTTT
V gene: TRBV5-1; J gene: TRBJ2-3; clone size: NA; D gene: NA; CDR3 protein: CASSRQSSATDTQYF; CDR3 DNA: TGCGCCAGCAGCCGGCAGTCATCCGCTACAGATACGCAGTATTTT
V gene: TRBV7-9; J gene: TRBJ2-2; clone size: once; D gene: TRBD1; CDR3 protein: CASSLGQGAFAGELFF; CDR3 DNA: TGTGCCAGCAGCTTAGGACAGGGGGCGTTCGCCGGGGAGCTGTTTTTT
V gene: TRBV7-9; J gene: TRBJ1-2; clone size: NA; D gene: NA; CDR3 protein: CASNGASLNYGYTF; CDR3 DNA: TGTGCCAGCAACGGGGCTAGTCTGAACTATGGCTACACCTTC
V gene: TRBV15; J gene: TRBJ2-3; clone size: NA; D gene: NA; CDR3 protein: CATSRDDGGELTLTDTQYF; CDR3 DNA: TGTGCCACCAGCAGAGATGATGGAGGGGAACTTACTCTTACAGATACGCAGTATTTT
V gene: TRBV7-3; J gene: TRBJ2-2; clone size: NA; D gene: NA; CDR3 protein: CASSPSTSSGELFF; CDR3 DNA: TGTGCCAGCAGCCCCTCAACCAGCTCCGGGGAGCTGTTTTTT
V gene: TRBV5-1; J gene: TRBJ1-4; clone size: NA; D gene: TRBD1; CDR3 protein: CASSLGTGREEKLFF; CDR3 DNA: TGCGCCAGCAGCTTGGGGACAGGGAGAGAAGAAAAACTGTTTTTT
V gene: TRBV5-1; J gene: TRBJ2-3; clone size: NA; D gene: NA; CDR3 protein: CASSLEQGTDTQYF; CDR3 DNA: TGCGCCAGCAGCTTGGAACAGGGTACAGATACGCAGTATTTT
V gene: TRBV7-6; J gene: TRBJ2-1; clone size: NA; D gene: TRBD2; CDR3 protein: CASSRVSGIGTYNEQFF; CDR3 DNA: TGTGCCAGCAGTCGCGTCAGCGGGATAGGCACCTACAATGAGCAGTTCTTC
V gene: TRBV5-1; J gene: TRBJ2-3; clone size: NA; D gene: TRBD1; CDR3 protein: CASSLWGQEMGDTQYF; CDR3 DNA: TGCGCCAGCAGCTTGTGGGGACAGGAAATGGGAGATACGCAGTATTTT
V gene: TRBV29-1; J gene: TRBJ2-5; clone size: NA; D gene: NA; CDR3 protein: CSAGEETQYF; CDR3 DNA: TGCAGCGCGGGGGAAGAGACCCAGTACTTC
V gene: TRBV5-1; J gene: TRBJ2-1; clone size: NA; D gene: NA; CDR3 protein: CASSGGGTGGAVQFF; CDR3 DNA: TGCGCCAGCAGTGGGGGTGGTACTGGGGGCGCGGTCCAGTTCTTC
V gene: TRBV7-7; J gene: TRBJ2-5; clone size: once; D gene: TRBD1; CDR3 protein: CASSLYQGDVVETQYF; CDR3 DNA: TGTGCCAGCAGCTTATACCAGGGGGATGTTGTCGAGACCCAGTACTTC
V gene: TRBV19; J gene: TRBJ2-3; clone size: NA; D gene: NA; CDR3 protein: CASSSGLPLADTQYF; CDR3 DNA: TGTGCCAGTAGTTCGGGACTGCCCTTAGCAGATACGCAGTATTTT
V gene: TRBV2; J gene: TRBJ2-3; clone size: few; D gene: NA; CDR3 protein: CASSDGGTQYF; CDR3 DNA: TGTGCCAGCAGTGACGGGGGAACGCAGTATTTT
V gene: TRBV5-5; J gene: TRBJ2-7; clone size: NA; D gene: NA; CDR3 protein: CASSPANTGFYEQYF; CDR3 DNA: TGTGCCAGCAGCCCGGCAAACACAGGATTCTACGAGCAGTACTTC
V gene: TRBV6-1; J gene: TRBJ1-4; clone size: NA; D gene: NA; CDR3 protein: CASSGFRTEDEKLFF; CDR3 DNA: TGTGCCAGCAGTGGTTTCAGGACGGAGGATGAAAAACTGTTTTTT
V gene: TRBV7-9; J gene: TRBJ2-6; clone size: NA; D gene: NA; CDR3 protein: CASSSRDSGANVLTF; CDR3 DNA: TGTGCCAGCAGCTCCCGCGACTCTGGGGCCAACGTCCTGACTTTC
V gene: TRBV6-1; J gene: TRBJ1-1; clone size: NA; D gene: TRBD1; CDR3 protein: CASGVGGGSTEAFF; CDR3 DNA: TGTGCCAGCGGCGTAGGGGGCGGGAGCACTGAAGCTTTCTTT
V gene: TRBV7-2; J gene: TRBJ2-1; clone size: NA; D gene: NA; CDR3 protein: CASSLGTNNEQFF; CDR3 DNA: TGTGCCAGCAGCTTAGGGACAAACAATGAGCAGTTCTTC
V gene: TRBV19; J gene: TRBJ1-2; clone size: NA; D gene: NA; CDR3 protein: CASSTFNGYTF; CDR3 DNA: TGTGCCAGTAGTACATTCAACGGCTACACCTTC
V gene: TRBV18; J gene: TRBJ2-3; clone size: once; D gene: TRBD2; CDR3 protein: CASSPLPLAGVTDTQYF; CDR3 DNA: TGTGCCAGCTCACCACTTCCACTAGCGGGAGTCACAGATACGCAGTATTTT
V gene: TRBV7-2; J gene: TRBJ1-3; clone size: NA; D gene: TRBD1; CDR3 protein: CASSSGTGGNTIYF; CDR3 DNA: TGTGCCAGCAGCTCAGGGACAGGTGGGAACACCATATATTTT
V gene: TRBV11-2; J gene: TRBJ2-7; clone size: NA; D gene: TRBD2; CDR3 protein: CASSLDGGRLHEQYF; CDR3 DNA: TGTGCCAGCAGCTTAGATGGCGGGAGACTCCACGAGCAGTACTTC
V gene: TRBV6-1; J gene: TRBJ2-1; clone size: NA; D gene: TRBD2; CDR3 protein: CASSGRLAESYNEQFF; CDR3 DNA: TGTGCCAGCAGTGGGAGACTAGCGGAATCCTACAATGAGCAGTTCTTC
V gene: TRBV13; J gene: TRBJ2-4; clone size: once; D gene: NA; CDR3 protein: CASSQTQGTKNIQYF; CDR3 DNA: TGTGCCAGCAGCCAAACACAGGGTACCAAAAACATTCAGTACTTC
V gene: TRBV5-1; J gene: TRBJ2-7; clone size: NA; D gene: NA; CDR3 protein: CARNRPQGPSYEQYF; CDR3 DNA: TGCGCCAGAAACCGACCCCAGGGACCCTCCTACGAGCAGTACTTC
V gene: TRBV29-1; J gene: TRBJ1-1; clone size: few; D gene: TRBD1; CDR3 protein: CSVEVRGQRFEAFF; CDR3 DNA: TGCAGCGTTGAAGTCCGGGGACAGAGATTTGAAGCTTTCTTT
V gene: TRBV6-6; J gene: TRBJ2-7; clone size: NA; D gene: NA; CDR3 protein: CASTGGYEQYF; CDR3 DNA: TGTGCCAGCACCGGGGGTTACGAGCAGTACTTC
V gene: TRBV18; J gene: TRBJ2-3; clone size: NA; D gene: NA; CDR3 protein: CASSWDSSTDTQYF; CDR3 DNA: TGTGCCAGCTCCTGGGACTCAAGCACAGATACGCAGTATTTT
V gene: TRBV7-9; J gene: TRBJ2-3; clone size: NA; D gene: NA; CDR3 protein: CASSPGLGDTQYF; CDR3 DNA: TGTGCCAGCAGCCCTGGTTTGGGGGATACGCAGTATTTT
V gene: TRBV2; J gene: TRBJ2-5; clone size: NA; D gene: NA; CDR3 protein: CASSVGVKETQYF; CDR3 DNA: TGTGCCAGCAGCGTGGGAGTAAAAGAGACCCAGTACTTC
V gene: TRBV2; J gene: TRBJ2-7; clone size: once; D gene: TRBD1; CDR3 protein: CASTVSQGAQQYF; CDR3 DNA: TGTGCCAGCACGGTTTCACAGGGGGCGCAGCAGTACTTC
V gene: TRBV19; J gene: TRBJ2-7; clone size: NA; D gene: NA; CDR3 protein: CASSMGQDPYEQYF; CDR3 DNA: TGTGCCAGTAGTATGGGGCAGGACCCCTACGAGCAGTACTTC
V gene: TRBV5-1; J gene: TRBJ1-4; clone size: NA; D gene: NA; CDR3 protein: CASSYQGGTNEKLFF; CDR3 DNA: TGCGCCAGCAGCTACCAGGGTGGGACTAATGAAAAACTGTTTTTT
V gene: TRBV13; J gene: TRBJ2-3; clone size: NA; D gene: NA; CDR3 protein: CASSFLRDTDTQYF; CDR3 DNA: TGTGCCAGCAGCTTTCTCCGGGACACAGATACGCAGTATTTT
V gene: TRBV7-9; J gene: TRBJ1-1; clone size: NA; D gene: TRBD1; CDR3 protein: CASSHGRTGVETEAFF; CDR3 DNA: TGTGCCAGCAGCCACGGGCGGACAGGGGTGGAAACTGAAGCTTTCTTT
V gene: TRBV5-1; J gene: TRBJ2-7; clone size: NA; D gene: NA; CDR3 protein: CASTEQGASGEQYF; CDR3 DNA: TGCGCCAGCACCGAACAGGGAGCTTCTGGCGAGCAGTACTTC
V gene: TRBV28; J gene: TRBJ1-5; clone size: few; D gene: NA; CDR3 protein: CASSRGGSKPQHF; CDR3 DNA: TGTGCCAGCAGCCGTGGCGGGTCGAAGCCCCAGCATTTT
V gene: TRBV11-2; J gene: TRBJ1-2; clone size: NA; D gene: NA; CDR3 protein: CASSLARIPGDYGYTF; CDR3 DNA: TGTGCCAGCAGCTTAGCGAGAATTCCTGGGGACTATGGCTACACCTTC